This T cell receptor beta chain was identified during a study of blood T cell repertoires in COVID-19. J was trimmed by 8 bases and V by 6 bases; bases with no gene match: 11. Germline V gene data show CDR1 as SNHLY and CDR2 as FYNNEI. The CDR3 consists of 14 residues. Original data processing: Using reference gene primer amplification, nucleated cell counts were estimated. The repertoire was sequenced with immunoSEQ multiplex PCR; TCRdb's copy has only in-frame clones and lacks some. Clonal size and the V and J genes are those of that table, whereas D and trimming came from the DNA. The sample includes some 160,000 clones, about 89% of them seen just once.

The specimen sequenced was peripheral blood. This receptor was taken from a man in his 60s with acute or convalescent COVID-19. The J gene is TRBJ1-2, the V gene TRBV2; TRBD1 agrees at 8 bases. CDR3 nucleotide sequence: TGTGCCAGCAGGACTCTGGACAGGGTGGCAGGCTACACCTTC. It codes for CASRTLDRVAGYTF.